Shown below are 31 T cell receptor beta chains from a single sample sequenced in a study of tumor-infiltrating lymphocytes in primary liver carcinoma. From around 520 ng of total RNA, TCR beta-specific cDNA was reverse-transcribed using a constant-region primer. Libraries for TCR beta were built through three nested multiplex PCR rounds, which together made up a slightly modified ARM-PCR procedure. Each of the first two PCR rounds ran roughly 10 cycles with TRBV1-TRBV30 forward and C-beta reverse primers. TCRdb reprocessed the multiplex PCR reads with MiXCR, giving one entry per CDR3 protein. The profile covers about 320,000 distinct CDR3 sequences, with 65% appearing a single time and roughly 8.6% taken by the ten largest. They got blood RNA out of unsorted whole blood and also pulled out germline DNA. The material sequenced was peripheral blood. These receptors originate from a man aged 40-55 years with primary liver carcinoma and hepatitis B virus infection.

To note about this clonotype: This could be a read error, since a much larger clone is one nucleotide away. The rearrangement links TRBV12-3 or TRBV12-4 to TRBJ2-5; D remains ambiguous. The CDR3 spans 11 residues. The CDR3 sequence is CASRSQETQHF. The CDR3 nucleotides are TGTGCCAGCAGGAGTCAAGAGACCCAGCACTTC.

V is TRBV11-2 and J is TRBJ1-1; D may be TRBD1 (5 bases). The V end was cut by 5 bases, the J end by 2 bases, with 15 bases between. Germline V gives CDR1 SGHAT, CDR2 FQNNGV. This CDR3 is 15 amino acids long. CDR3: CASSPSGGYNTEAFF. CDR3 coding DNA: TGTGCCAGCAGCCCCAGTGGGGGATACAACACTGAAGCTTTCTTT.

Turning to this clonotype: Likely a read error: the CDR3 ends without its conserved phenylalanine or tryptophan. The chain links TRBV11-2 to TRBJ1-5, with D unclear. CDR3 size: 14 residues. From germline, CDR1 is SGHAT and CDR2 FQNNGV. The DNA of the CDR3 is TGTGCCAACAGCTTCGGACTCGTCAATCAGCCCCAGCATCTT. Amino acids: CANSFGLVNQPQHL.

This chain connects TRBV5-1 to TRBJ2-2; D is perhaps TRBD1 or TRBD2 (5 bases each). With 4 bases removed from V and 6 bases from J, the gap between germline ends came to 16 bases. This CDR3 region has 15 residues. In germline, CDR1 is SGHRS, CDR2 YFSETQ. The CDR3: CASSSRDRASGELFF. CDR3 bases: TGCGCCAGCAGCAGCCGGGACCGCGCGTCCGGGGAGCTGTTTTTT.

This sequence joins TRBV7-9 and TRBJ2-1; D gene uncertain. The CDR3 runs 16 residues. Germline V gene data show CDR1 as SEHNR and CDR2 as FQNEAQ (reference sequence). Trimming removed 3 bases from V and 1 base from J, with 13 bases in between. The CDR3 DNA is TGTGCCAGCAGCTTGCTAAAGGGCCCTTCCTACAATGAGCAGTTCTTC. Translated, it gives CASSLLKGPSYNEQFF.

As to this clonotype: A much larger clone sits a single nucleotide away, making a read error possible. The chain links TRBV4-2 to TRBJ2-7; tentative D call: TRBD2 (6 bases). Germline V lookup: CDR1 LGHNA, CDR2 YNFKEQ. The length of the CDR3 is 13 residues. The CDR3 sequence is CASNQQSGYEQYF. In DNA, the CDR3 is TGTGCCAGCAACCAACAAAGCGGGTACGAGCAGTACTTC.

Concerning this clonotype: A much larger clone differs from this one at a single base, so this may be a read error. The V and J genes are TRBV6-1 and TRBJ1-5, with unresolved D. Germline V gene lookup returns CDR1 MNHNS and CDR2 SASEGT. The CDR3 loop spans 11 amino acids. The CDR3 DNA reads TGTGCCGGCAGGTTCCATCAGCCCCAGCATTTT. The encoded protein is CAGRFHQPQHF.

In DNA form, the CDR3 reads TGTGCCTGGAGTCTGCCCGGAGGGTACCATGAGCAGTTCTTC. Amino acid sequence: CAWSLPGGYHEQFF. The chain carries TRBV30 and TRBJ2-1; possible D gene TRBD2, 6 bases. This CDR3 region has 14 residues. Trimming pared 2 bases from V and 8 bases from J, leaving 16 bases between. Germline CDR1 reads GTSNPN; CDR2 reads SVGIG (reference sequence).

The rearrangement joins TRBV11-2 to TRBJ2-5, with D uncertain. CDR1 SGHAT and CDR2 FQNNGV come from the germline V gene. The CDR3 runs 14 residues. The germline V and J ends were trimmed by 6 bases and 4 bases, with 15 bases remaining between them. DNA of the CDR3: TGTGCCAGCAGTCCTACAGTGACCCGAGAGACCCAGTACTTC. Protein product: CASSPTVTRETQYF.

The chain links TRBV10-3 to TRBJ2-5; no firm D call. CDR3 length equals 14 residues. Trimming took off 2 bases at V and 5 bases at J, with 12 bases between the two ends. Germline assignment: CDR1 ENHRY and CDR2 SYGVKD. CDR3 amino acids: CAISEPEIWETQYF. CDR3 coding DNA: TGTGCCATCAGTGAGCCAGAGATTTGGGAGACCCAGTACTTC.

This chain uses TRBV5-6 with TRBJ1-1; 11 positions agree with TRBD1. Germline lookup yields CDR1 SGHDT and CDR2 YYEEEE. The CDR3 has 16 amino acids. Trimming cost V 6 bases and J 3 bases; bases outside gene matches: 10. The CDR3 nucleotides are TGTGCCAGCATCCCCAGGGACAGGGGGAGGGACACTGAAGCTTTCTTT. It codes for CASIPRDRGRDTEAFF.

As for this clonotype: Given a much more abundant clone one base away, this may be a read error. This chain joins TRBV6-5 and TRBJ2-1; D possibly corresponds to TRBD2 (6 bases). The germline gives CDR1 MNHEY, CDR2 SVGAGI. CDR3 size: 14 residues. CDR3: CACRPQYGGNEQFF. DNA of the CDR3: TGTGCCTGCAGACCCCAATATGGGGGGAATGAGCAGTTCTTC.

On this clonotype itself: The germline gene is not matched at one end of the junction; a read error may be the cause. The rearrangement uses TRBV7-3 and TRBJ2-3, with TRBD1 matching over 8 bases. Looked up from germline, CDR1 is SGHTA and CDR2 is FQGTGA. This CDR3 is 14 amino acids long. This CDR3 reads CVSSLGQGPDTQYF. DNA of the CDR3: TGTGTCAGCAGCCTCGGACAGGGCCCAGATACGCAGTATTTT.

With regard to this clonotype: This sequence may be a read error, since a much larger clone differs from it by one base. J is TRBJ2-4 and V is TRBV12-5; 10 nucleotides agree with TRBD2. V shed 4 bases, J shed 10 bases, and the junction held 10 bases outside the gene matches. Germline lookup yields CDR1 LGHNT and CDR2 FRNRAP. The CDR3 extends over 15 amino acids. CDR3 loop: CASGSTSGSFGIQYF. The CDR3 DNA reads as TGTGCTAGTGGTTCGACTAGCGGGTCCTTTGGGATTCAGTACTTC.

With respect to this clonotype: This clone may be a read error of a much larger clone one base away. The J gene is TRBJ1-2, the V gene TRBV10-3, with unresolved D. The CDR3 totals 16 residues. Germline V gene sequence: CDR1 ENHRY, CDR2 SYGVKD. Trimming cost V 7 bases and J 4 bases, with 22 bases left between them. The chain's CDR3 is CAITDPLTLRSYGYTF. CDR3 nucleotide sequence: TGTGCCATCACCGACCCTCTGACGCTCAGGTCCTATGGCTACACCTTC.

To note about this clonotype: An end of the junction differs from the germline gene, which may be a read error. The chain couples TRBV11-2 to TRBJ2-1, with a possible D match to TRBD1 (6 bases). Germline V gene lookup returns CDR1 SGHAT and CDR2 FQNNGV. This CDR3 has 16 residues. The CDR3 bases are TGCGCCAGCAGCCTCAGGGGCGGCAATGGTGCTGGTGAGCAGTTCTTC. It encodes CASSLRGGNGAGEQFF.

As concerns this clonotype: At one end the junction does not follow the germline gene, possibly because of a read error. The CDR3 DNA follows: TGTGACAGCAGCGCTCTAGGGTTTGGGAACGCTGAAGCTTTCTTT. Translated: CDSSALGFGNAEAFF. The chain carries TRBV11-2 and TRBJ1-1; the D is unclear. This CDR3 has 15 residues. Germline V gene lookup returns CDR1 SGHAT and CDR2 FQNNGV.

J is TRBJ2-2 and V is TRBV5-1; D gene uncertain. Per the germline V gene, CDR1 is SGHRS and CDR2 is YFSETQ. The germline V and J ends were trimmed by 0 bases and 1 base, with 7 bases remaining between them. This CDR3 is built from 15 residues. The CDR3 bases are TGCGCCAGCAGCTTGGACAGCGAGAACACCGGGGAGCTGTTTTTT. Protein: CASSLDSENTGELFF.

This clonotype showed up just a few times. This chain links TRBV5-1 with TRBJ2-3; tentative D call: TRBD1 (6 bases). V lost 0 bases, J lost 1 base, and 9 bases lay in between. The CDR3 spans 15 residues. Germline V gene sequence: CDR1 SGHRS, CDR2 YFSETQ. In nucleotides, the CDR3 is TGCGCCAGCAGCTTGGCAGGGGTTGGCACAGATACGCAGTATTTT. This encodes CASSLAGVGTDTQYF.

This clonotype was seen at least ten times. The chain has TRBV6-2 or TRBV6-3 and TRBJ1-1; D unresolved. Germline values: CDR1 MNHEY, CDR2 SVGEGT. This CDR3 contains 13 residues. V lost 6 bases, J lost 5 bases, and 13 bases lay in between. The chain's CDR3 is CASSHMRETEAFF. CDR3 sequence (DNA): TGTGCCAGCAGCCATATGAGGGAAACTGAAGCTTTCTTT.

Turning to this clonotype: A much larger clonotype is one base distant, so this may be a read error. The rearrangement joins TRBV6-5 to TRBJ2-4; perhaps TRBD1 as D (5 bases). This CDR3 contains 13 residues. The germline gives CDR1 MNHEY, CDR2 SVGAGI. V shed 10 bases and J shed 8 bases, with 18 bases lying between them. The CDR3: CANNFQGSDIQYF. CDR3 nucleotides: TGTGCCAACAATTTCCAGGGCTCGGACATTCAGTACTTC.

At least ten counts were recorded for this clonotype. CDR3 in amino acids: CSVAGSPNTEAFF. CDR3 nucleotides: TGCAGCGTTGCAGGATCACCGAACACTGAAGCTTTCTTT. V and J are TRBV29-1 and TRBJ1-1; D is uncertain. The CDR3 extends over 13 amino acids. V lost 4 bases and J lost 1, with 10 bases in between. CDR1 is SQVTM, CDR2 ANQGSEA, per germline. The variable domain in full, with the rest retrieved from reference TRBV29-1 and TRBJ1-1, is SAVISQKPSRDICQRGTSLTIQCQVDSQVTMMFWYRQQPGQSLTLIATANQGSEATYESGFVIDKFPISRPNLTFSTLTVSNMSPEDSSIYLCSVAGSPNTEAFFGQGTRLTVV.

The rearrangement links TRBV24-1 to TRBJ2-1, with 10 bases fitting TRBD2. Germline-derived CDR1 and CDR2 are KGHDR and SFDVKD. V trimming: 2 bases; J trimming: 9 bases; junction bases outside the gene matches: 6. This CDR3 contains 15 residues. The CDR3 is CATSDYSGRISEQFF. DNA of the CDR3: TGTGCCACCAGTGATTATAGCGGGAGGATAAGTGAGCAGTTCTTC.

This clonotype was detected many times. The V gene is TRBV12-3 or TRBV12-4, the J gene TRBJ2-5; weak D call: TRBD2 (6 bases). The CDR3 contains 15 residues. V lost 1 base and J lost 4, with 13 bases in between. The DNA for the CDR3 is TGTGCCAGCAGTTTAGGACTAGGCCTGAGAGAGACCCAGTACTTC. This translates into CASSLGLGLRETQYF.

A remark on this clonotype: Given a much more abundant clone one base away, this may be a read error. The chain combines TRBV6-5 with TRBJ2-3; possibly TRBD1 or TRBD2 for D (5 bases each). The germline gives CDR1 MNHEY, CDR2 SVGAGI. This CDR3 comprises 18 residues. Trimming pared 8 bases from V and 0 bases from J, leaving 24 bases between. The chain's CDR3 is CASCPIVPGRSSTDTQYF. CDR3 bases: TGTGCCAGCTGTCCCATAGTTCCGGGACGTTCTAGCACAGATACGCAGTATTTT.

Only one count was recorded for this clonotype. V usage is TRBV6-2 or TRBV6-3 and J usage is TRBJ2-3, with 10 bases identical to TRBD2. V lost 4 bases, J lost 8 bases, and 6 bases stayed unmatched. The CDR3 has 14 amino acids. CDR1 and CDR2 (germline): MNHEY, SVGEGT. CDR3 sequence reads: CASSSSGSRGTQYF. The CDR3 coding sequence is TGTGCCAGCAGTTCTAGCGGGAGTAGAGGTACGCAGTATTTT.

This clonotype was seen more than once but under ten times. The CDR3 nucleotides read TGTGCCAGCCAATTGCAACGGACCGGCGGGGAAAAACTGTTTTTT. This gives the protein CASQLQRTGGEKLFF. The V and J genes are TRBV6-2 or TRBV6-3 and TRBJ1-4, with D unclear. V lost 8 bases, J lost 8 bases, and 21 bases lay in between. The CDR3 totals 15 residues. Germline V gives CDR1 MNHEY, CDR2 SVGEGT.

In regard to this clonotype: The junction shows a germline mismatch at one end, possibly a read error. V and J are TRBV11-2 and TRBJ2-4; 7 bases map to TRBD2. Germline CDR1 reads SGHAT; CDR2 reads FQNNGV. This CDR3 comprises 15 residues. The CDR3 DNA reads as TGTGCCAGCAGAAGGGGCGCGGTCGGGAGGAACACTCAGTACTTC. Protein sequence: CASRRGAVGRNTQYF. The full variable domain, its missing parts supplied by reference TRBV11-2 and TRBJ2-4, is EAGVAQSPRYKIIEKRQSVAFWCNPISGHATLYWYQQILGQGPKLLIQFQNNGVVDDSQLPKDRFSAERLKGVDSTLKIQPAKLEDSAVYLCASRRGAVGRNTQYFGAGTRLSVL.

This clonotype was counted a single time. The rearrangement joins TRBV11-2 to TRBJ2-3; TRBD2 matches 8 bases. Trimming at V came to 1 base and at J to 10 bases, leaving 10 bases not matched to a gene. This CDR3 region has 15 residues. Germline V lookup: CDR1 SGHAT, CDR2 FQNNGV. The chain's CDR3 is CASSLGSGGRGAQYF. As DNA, the CDR3 is TGTGCCAGCAGCTTAGGATCGGGAGGGCGGGGTGCGCAGTATTTT.

Comment on this clonotype: Being one base from a much bigger clone, this may be a read error. The chain combines TRBV29-1 with TRBJ2-3, with D perhaps TRBD2 (6 bases). Germline lookup yields CDR1 SQVTM and CDR2 ANQGSEA. V lost 6 bases to trimming and J lost 2 bases, with 9 bases between them. This CDR3 has 12 amino acids. In DNA, the CDR3 is TGCAGCGTCCTAGCGAACACAGATACGCAGTATTTT. It yields the protein CSVLANTDTQYF.

This clonotype was seen a single time. A much larger clone differs by one base, so this may be a read error. The V call is TRBV7-9, the J call TRBJ2-1, with D tentatively TRBD2 (6 bases). Germline-derived CDR1 and CDR2 are SEHNR and FQNEAQ (reference sequence). V was shortened by 5 bases and J by 4 bases, with 12 bases between the two germline ends. This CDR3 comprises 14 residues. Here the CDR3 DNA reads TGTGCCAGCAGCCGGGGGAACCAATACAATGAGCAGTTCTTC. Translated, it gives CASSRGNQYNEQFF.